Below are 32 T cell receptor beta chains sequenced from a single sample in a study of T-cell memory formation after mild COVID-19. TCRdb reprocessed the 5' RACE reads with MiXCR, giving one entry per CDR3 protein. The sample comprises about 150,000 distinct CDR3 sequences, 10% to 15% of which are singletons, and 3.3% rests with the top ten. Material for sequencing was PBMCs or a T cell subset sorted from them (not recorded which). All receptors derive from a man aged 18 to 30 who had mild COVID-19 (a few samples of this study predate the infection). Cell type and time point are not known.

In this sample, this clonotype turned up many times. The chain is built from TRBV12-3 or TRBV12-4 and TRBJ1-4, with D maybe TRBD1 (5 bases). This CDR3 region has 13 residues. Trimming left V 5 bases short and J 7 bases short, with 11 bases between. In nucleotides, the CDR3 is TGTGCCAGCAGTCCGGGGGTAGGTGAAAAACTGTTTTTT. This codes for CASSPGVGEKLFF.

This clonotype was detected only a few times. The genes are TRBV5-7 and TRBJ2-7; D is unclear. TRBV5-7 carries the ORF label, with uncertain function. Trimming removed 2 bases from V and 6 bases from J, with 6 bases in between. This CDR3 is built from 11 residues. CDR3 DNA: TGTGCCAGCAGCTTAAGTCGCGAGCAGTACTTC. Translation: CASSLSREQYF.

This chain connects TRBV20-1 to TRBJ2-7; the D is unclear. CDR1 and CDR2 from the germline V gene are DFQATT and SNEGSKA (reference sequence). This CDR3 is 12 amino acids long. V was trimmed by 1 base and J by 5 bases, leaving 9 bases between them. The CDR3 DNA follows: TGCAGTGCTAGAGGGACGATCGACGAGCAGTACGTC. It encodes CSARGTIDEQYV.

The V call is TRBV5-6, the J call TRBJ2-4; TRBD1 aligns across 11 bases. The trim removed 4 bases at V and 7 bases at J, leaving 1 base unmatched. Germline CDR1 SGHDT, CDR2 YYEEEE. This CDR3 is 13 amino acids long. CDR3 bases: TGTGCCAGCAGCGGACAGGGGGCGAACATTCAGTACTTC. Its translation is CASSGQGANIQYF.

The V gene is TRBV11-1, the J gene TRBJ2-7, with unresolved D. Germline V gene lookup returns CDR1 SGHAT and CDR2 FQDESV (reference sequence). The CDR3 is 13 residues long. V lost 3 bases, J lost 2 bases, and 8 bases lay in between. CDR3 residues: CASSFHSTYEQYF. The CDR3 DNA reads TGTGCCAGCAGCTTTCACAGCACCTACGAGCAGTACTTC. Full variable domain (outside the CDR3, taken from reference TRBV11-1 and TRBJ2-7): EAEVAQSPRYKITEKSQAVAFWCDPISGHATLYWYRQILGQGPELLVQFQDESVVDDSQLPKDRFSAERLKGVDSTLKIQPAELGDSAMYLCASSFHSTYEQYFGPGTRLTVT.

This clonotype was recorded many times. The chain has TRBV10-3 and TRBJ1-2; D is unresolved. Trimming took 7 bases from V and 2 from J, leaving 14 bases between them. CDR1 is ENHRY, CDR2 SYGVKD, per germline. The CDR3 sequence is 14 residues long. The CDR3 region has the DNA TGTGCCATCAACCCCGACGGATCCAACTATGGCTACACCTTC. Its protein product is CAINPDGSNYGYTF.

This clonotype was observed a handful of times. CDR3 sequence: CASSNKHLTEAFF. The CDR3 DNA sequence: TGTGCCAGCAGCAACAAGCATCTCACTGAAGCTTTCTTT. The chain uses TRBV7-2 and TRBJ1-1; no clear D gene. This CDR3 is 13 amino acids long. Trimming removed 5 bases at V and 4 bases at J, with 11 bases between. Germline-derived CDR1 and CDR2 are SGHTA and FQGNSA.

The CDR3 spells CALRSGYEQYF. CDR3 nucleotide sequence: TGTGCCCTCCGATCGGGCTACGAGCAGTACTTC. The chain carries TRBV10-3 and TRBJ2-7; D uncertain. V was clipped by 11 bases and J by 3 bases, with 11 bases between them. The CDR3 sequence is 11 residues long. Germline CDR1 and CDR2: ENHRY and SYGVKD.

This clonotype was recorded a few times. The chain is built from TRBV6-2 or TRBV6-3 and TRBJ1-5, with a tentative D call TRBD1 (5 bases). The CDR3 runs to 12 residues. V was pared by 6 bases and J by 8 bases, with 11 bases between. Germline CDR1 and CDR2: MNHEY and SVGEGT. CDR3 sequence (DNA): TGTGCCAGCAGAACGGACACGGAGCCCCAGCATTTT. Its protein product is CASRTDTEPQHF.

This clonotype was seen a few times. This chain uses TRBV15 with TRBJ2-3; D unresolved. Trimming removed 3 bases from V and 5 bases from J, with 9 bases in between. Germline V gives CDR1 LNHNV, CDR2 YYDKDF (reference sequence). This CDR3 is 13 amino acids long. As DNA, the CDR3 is TGTGCCACCAGCAGCGGCAGGATAGATACGCAGTATTTT. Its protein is CATSSGRIDTQYF.

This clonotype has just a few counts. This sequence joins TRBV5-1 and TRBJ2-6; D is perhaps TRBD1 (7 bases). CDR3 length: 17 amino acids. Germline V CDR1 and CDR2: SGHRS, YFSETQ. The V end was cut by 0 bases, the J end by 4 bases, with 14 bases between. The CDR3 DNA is TGCGCCAGCAGCTTGGTCCCAGGGGGGCCGGGGGCCAACGTCCTGACTTTC. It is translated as CASSLVPGGPGANVLTF.

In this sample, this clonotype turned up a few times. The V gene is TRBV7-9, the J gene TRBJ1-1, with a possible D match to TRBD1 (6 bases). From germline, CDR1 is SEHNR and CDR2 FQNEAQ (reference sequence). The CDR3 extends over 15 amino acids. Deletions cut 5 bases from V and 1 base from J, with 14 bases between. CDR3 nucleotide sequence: TGTGCCAGCAGCATTGGGGGCTCTCGGAACACTGAAGCTTTCTTT. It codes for CASSIGGSRNTEAFF. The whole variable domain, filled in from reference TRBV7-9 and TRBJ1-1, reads DTGVSQNPRHKITKRGQNVTFRCDPISEHNRLYWYRQTLGQGPEFLTYFQNEAQLEKSRLLSDRFSAERPKGSFSTLEIQRTEQGDSAMYLCASSIGGSRNTEAFFGQGTRLTVV.

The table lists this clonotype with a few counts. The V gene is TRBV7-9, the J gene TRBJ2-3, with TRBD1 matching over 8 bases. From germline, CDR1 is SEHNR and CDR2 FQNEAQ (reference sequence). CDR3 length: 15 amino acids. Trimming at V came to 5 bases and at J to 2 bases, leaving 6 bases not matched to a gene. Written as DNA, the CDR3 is TGTGCCAGCAGCCGAGACAGGGGTAACACAGATACGCAGTATTTT. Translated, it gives CASSRDRGNTDTQYF.

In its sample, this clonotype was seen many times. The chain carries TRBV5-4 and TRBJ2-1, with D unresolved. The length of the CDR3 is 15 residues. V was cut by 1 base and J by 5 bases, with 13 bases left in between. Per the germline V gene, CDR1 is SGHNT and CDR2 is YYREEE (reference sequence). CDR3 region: CASSLLSQHDNEQFF. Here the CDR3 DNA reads TGTGCCAGCAGCTTGCTTTCCCAGCACGACAATGAGCAGTTCTTC.

This CDR3 is CASSHGLRTGSNEQFF. The CDR3 nucleotides are TGTGCCAGCAGCCACGGCCTGAGGACAGGGAGCAATGAGCAGTTCTTC. The rearrangement links TRBV27 to TRBJ2-1, with TRBD1 identical over 8 bases. Germline V CDR1 and CDR2: MNHEY, SMNVEV (reference sequence). CDR3 length: 16 residues. V dropped 6 bases and J dropped 6; count of bases not matched to a gene: 13.

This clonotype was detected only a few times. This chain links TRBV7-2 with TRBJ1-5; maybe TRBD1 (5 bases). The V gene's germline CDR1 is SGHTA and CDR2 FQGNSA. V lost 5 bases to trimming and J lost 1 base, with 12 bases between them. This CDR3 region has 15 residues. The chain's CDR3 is CASSPIRGSNQPQHF. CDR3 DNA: TGTGCCAGCAGCCCTATCCGGGGGAGCAATCAGCCCCAGCATTTT.

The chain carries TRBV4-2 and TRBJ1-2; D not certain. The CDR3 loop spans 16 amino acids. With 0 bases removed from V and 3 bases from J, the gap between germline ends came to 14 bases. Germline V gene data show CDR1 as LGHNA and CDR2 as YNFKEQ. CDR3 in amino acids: CASSQERRTDYYGYTF. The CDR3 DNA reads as TGTGCCAGCAGCCAAGAACGTCGGACGGACTACTATGGCTACACCTTC.

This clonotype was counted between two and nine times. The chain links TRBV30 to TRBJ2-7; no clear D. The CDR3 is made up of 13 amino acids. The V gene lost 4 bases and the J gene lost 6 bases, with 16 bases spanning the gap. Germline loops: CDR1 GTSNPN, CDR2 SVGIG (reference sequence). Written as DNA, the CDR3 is TGTGCCTGGAATTGGGGATCCCTTGGCGAGCAGTACTTC. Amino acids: CAWNWGSLGEQYF.

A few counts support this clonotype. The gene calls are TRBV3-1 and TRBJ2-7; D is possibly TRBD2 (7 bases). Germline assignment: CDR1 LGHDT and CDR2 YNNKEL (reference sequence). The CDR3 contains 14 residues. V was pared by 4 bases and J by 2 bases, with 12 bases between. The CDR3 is CASSLWGGAYEQYF. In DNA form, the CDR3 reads TGTGCCAGCAGCCTTTGGGGGGGCGCCTACGAGCAGTACTTC.

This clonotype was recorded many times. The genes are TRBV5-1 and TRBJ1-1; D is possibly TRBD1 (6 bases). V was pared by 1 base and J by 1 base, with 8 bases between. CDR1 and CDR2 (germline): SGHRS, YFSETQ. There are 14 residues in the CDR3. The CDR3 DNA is TGCGCCAGCAGCTTGACAGGGCCGAACACTGAAGCTTTCTTT. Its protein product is CASSLTGPNTEAFF.

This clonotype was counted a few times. The DNA for the CDR3 is TGTGCCAGCTCACCGACAGGGGGCCTCGGCACAGATACGCAGTATTTT. Translated: CASSPTGGLGTDTQYF. The chain carries TRBV18 and TRBJ2-3; 10 bases match TRBD1. CDR3 length equals 16 residues. V lost 3 bases to trimming and J lost 1 base; unmatched junction nucleotides: 4. Germline lookup yields CDR1 KGHSH and CDR2 LQKENI.

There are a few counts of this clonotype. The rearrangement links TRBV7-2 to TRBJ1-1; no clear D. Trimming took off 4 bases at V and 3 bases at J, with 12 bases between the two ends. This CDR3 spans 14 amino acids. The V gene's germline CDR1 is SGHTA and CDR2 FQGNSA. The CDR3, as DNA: TGTGCCAGCAGCTCAGGTTTCATGTACACTGAAGCTTTCTTT. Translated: CASSSGFMYTEAFF.

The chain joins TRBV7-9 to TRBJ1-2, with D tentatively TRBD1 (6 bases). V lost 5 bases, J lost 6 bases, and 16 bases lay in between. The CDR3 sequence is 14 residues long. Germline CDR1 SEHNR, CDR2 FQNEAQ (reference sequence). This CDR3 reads CASSLTGLRDGYTF. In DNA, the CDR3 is TGTGCCAGCAGCCTCACAGGGCTAAGGGATGGCTACACCTTC. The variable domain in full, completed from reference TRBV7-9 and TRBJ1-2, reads DTGVSQNPRHKITKRGQNVTFRCDPISEHNRLYWYRQTLGQGPEFLTYFQNEAQLEKSRLLSDRFSAERPKGSFSTLEIQRTEQGDSAMYLCASSLTGLRDGYTFGSGTRLTVV.

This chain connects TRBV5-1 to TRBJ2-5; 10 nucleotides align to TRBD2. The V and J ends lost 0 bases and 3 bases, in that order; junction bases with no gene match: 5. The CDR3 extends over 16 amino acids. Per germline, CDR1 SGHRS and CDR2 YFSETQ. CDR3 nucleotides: TGCGCCAGCAGCTTGGGCAGCGGGGGGGCCGAAGAGACCCAGTACTTC. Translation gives CASSLGSGGAEETQYF.

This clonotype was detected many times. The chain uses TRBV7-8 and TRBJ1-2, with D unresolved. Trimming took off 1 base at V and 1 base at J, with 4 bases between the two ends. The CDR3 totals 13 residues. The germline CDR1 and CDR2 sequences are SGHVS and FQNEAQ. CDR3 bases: TGTGCCAGCAGCTTAGGAGATAACTATGGCTACACCTTC. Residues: CASSLGDNYGYTF.

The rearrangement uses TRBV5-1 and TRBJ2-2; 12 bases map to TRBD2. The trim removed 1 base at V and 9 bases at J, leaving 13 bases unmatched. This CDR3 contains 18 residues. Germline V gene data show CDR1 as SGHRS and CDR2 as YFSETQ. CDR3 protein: CASSLSSGGVLDPRELFF. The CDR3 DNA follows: TGCGCCAGCAGCTTGTCTAGCGGGGGGGTCTTGGACCCCCGGGAGCTGTTTTTT.

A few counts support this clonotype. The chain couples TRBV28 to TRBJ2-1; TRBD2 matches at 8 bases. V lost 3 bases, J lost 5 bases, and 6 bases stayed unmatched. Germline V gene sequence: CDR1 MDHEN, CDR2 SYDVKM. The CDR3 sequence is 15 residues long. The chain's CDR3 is CASSLGGGPHNEQFF. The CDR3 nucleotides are TGTGCCAGCAGTTTGGGCGGGGGGCCACACAATGAGCAGTTCTTC.

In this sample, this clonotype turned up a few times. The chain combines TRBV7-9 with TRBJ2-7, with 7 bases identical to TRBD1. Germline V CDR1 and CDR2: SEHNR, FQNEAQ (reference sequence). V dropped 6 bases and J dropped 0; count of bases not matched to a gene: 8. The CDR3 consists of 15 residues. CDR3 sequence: CASSWSTGISYEQYF. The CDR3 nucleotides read TGTGCCAGCAGTTGGTCGACAGGGATCTCCTACGAGCAGTACTTC.

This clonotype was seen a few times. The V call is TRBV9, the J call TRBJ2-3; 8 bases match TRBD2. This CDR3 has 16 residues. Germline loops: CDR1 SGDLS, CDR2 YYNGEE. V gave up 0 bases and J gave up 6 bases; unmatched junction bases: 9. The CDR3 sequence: CASSVGGGGPGDTQYF. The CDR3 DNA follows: TGTGCCAGCAGCGTAGGAGGCGGGGGGCCCGGGGATACGCAGTATTTT.

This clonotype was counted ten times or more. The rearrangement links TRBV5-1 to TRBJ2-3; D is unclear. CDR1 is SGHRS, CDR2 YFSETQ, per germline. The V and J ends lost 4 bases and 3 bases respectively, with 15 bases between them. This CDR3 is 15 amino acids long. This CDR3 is CASSTTPTLTDTQYF. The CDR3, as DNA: TGCGCCAGCAGCACCACCCCGACCCTAACAGATACGCAGTATTTT.

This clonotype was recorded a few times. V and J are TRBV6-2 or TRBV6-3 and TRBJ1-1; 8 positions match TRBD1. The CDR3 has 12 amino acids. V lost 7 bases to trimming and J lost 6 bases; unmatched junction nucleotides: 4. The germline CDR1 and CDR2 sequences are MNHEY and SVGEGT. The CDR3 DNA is TGTGCCAGCACCGAGGACAGGGCTGAAGCTTTCTTT. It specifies CASTEDRAEAFF.

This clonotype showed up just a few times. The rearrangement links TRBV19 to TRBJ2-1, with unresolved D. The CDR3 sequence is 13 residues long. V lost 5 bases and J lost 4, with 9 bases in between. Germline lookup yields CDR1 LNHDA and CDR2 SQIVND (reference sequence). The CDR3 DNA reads TGTGCCAGTAGTGTCTCCGGTTACAATGAGCAGTTCTTC. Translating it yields CASSVSGYNEQFF.